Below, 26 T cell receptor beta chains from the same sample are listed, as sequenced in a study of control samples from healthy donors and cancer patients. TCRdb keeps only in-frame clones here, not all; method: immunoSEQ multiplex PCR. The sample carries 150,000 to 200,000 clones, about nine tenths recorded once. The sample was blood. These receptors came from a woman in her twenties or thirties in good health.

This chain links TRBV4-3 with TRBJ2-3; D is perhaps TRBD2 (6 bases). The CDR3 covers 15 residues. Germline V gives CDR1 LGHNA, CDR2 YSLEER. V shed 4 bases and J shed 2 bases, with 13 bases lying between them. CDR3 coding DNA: TGCGCCAGCAGCCCCCGGGAGAGGGACACAGATACGCAGTATTTT. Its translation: CASSPRERDTDTQYF.

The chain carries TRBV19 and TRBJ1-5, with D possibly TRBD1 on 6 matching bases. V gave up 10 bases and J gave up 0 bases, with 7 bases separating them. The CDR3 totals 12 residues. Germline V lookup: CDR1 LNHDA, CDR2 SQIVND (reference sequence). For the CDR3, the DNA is TGTGCCACGACAGGTAGCAATCAGCCCCAGCATTTT. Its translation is CATTGSNQPQHF.

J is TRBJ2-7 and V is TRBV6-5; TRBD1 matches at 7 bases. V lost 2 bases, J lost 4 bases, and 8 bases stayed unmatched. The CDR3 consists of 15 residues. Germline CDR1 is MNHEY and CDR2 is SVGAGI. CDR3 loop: CASSYVKGAIYEQYF. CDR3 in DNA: TGTGCCAGCAGTTACGTAAAGGGGGCTATATACGAGCAGTACTTC.

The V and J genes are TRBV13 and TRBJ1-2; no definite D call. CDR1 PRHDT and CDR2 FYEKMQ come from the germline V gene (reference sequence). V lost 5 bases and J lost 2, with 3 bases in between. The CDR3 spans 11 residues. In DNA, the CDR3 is TGTGCCAGCAGCCCGAACTATGGCTACACCTTC. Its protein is CASSPNYGYTF.

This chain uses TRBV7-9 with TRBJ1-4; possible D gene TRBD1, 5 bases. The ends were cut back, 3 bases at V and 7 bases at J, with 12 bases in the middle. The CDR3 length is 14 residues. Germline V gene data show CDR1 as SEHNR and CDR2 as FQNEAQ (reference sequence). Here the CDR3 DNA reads TGTGCCAGCAGCTTCACAGAGGGACCTGAAAAACTGTTTTTT. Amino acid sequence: CASSFTEGPEKLFF.

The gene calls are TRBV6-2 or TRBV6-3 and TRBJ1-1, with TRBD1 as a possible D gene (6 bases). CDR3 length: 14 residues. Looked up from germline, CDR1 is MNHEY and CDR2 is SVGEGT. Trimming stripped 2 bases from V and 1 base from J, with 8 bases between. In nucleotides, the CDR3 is TGTGCCAGCAGTTACCGGGGACAGAACACTGAAGCTTTCTTT. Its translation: CASSYRGQNTEAFF.

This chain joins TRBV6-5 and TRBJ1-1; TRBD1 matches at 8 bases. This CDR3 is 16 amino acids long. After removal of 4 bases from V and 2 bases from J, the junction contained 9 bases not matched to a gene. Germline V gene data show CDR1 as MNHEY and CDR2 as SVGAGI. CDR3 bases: TGTGCCAGCAGTTCCCAACCAGGGGGCGGAAACACTGAAGCTTTCTTT. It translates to CASSSQPGGGNTEAFF.

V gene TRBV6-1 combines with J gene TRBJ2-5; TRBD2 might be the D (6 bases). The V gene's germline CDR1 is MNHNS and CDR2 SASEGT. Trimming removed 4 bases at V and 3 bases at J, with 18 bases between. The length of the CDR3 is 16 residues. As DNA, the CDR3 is TGTGCCAGCAGTGCCTCCCCGGGAGCCGGAAAAGAGACCCAGTACTTC. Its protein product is CASSASPGAGKETQYF.

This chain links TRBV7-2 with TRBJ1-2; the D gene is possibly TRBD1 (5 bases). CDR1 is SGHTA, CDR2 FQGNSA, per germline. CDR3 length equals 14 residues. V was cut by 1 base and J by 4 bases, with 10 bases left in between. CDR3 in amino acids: CASSLEGQGYGYTF. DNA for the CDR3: TGTGCCAGCAGCTTAGAGGGGCAGGGCTATGGCTACACCTTC. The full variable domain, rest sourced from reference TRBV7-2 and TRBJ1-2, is GAGVSQSPSNKVTEKGKDVELRCDPISGHTALYWYRQSLGQGLEFLIYFQGNSAPDKSGLPSDRFSAERTGGSVSTLTIQRTQQEDSAVYLCASSLEGQGYGYTFGSGTRLTVV.

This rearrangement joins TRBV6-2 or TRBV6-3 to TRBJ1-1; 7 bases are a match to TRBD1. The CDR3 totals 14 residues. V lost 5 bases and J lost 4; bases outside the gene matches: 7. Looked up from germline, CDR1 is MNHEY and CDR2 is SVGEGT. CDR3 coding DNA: TGTGCCAGCAGTCCAGGGGGACGGGGCACTGAAGCTTTCTTT. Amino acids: CASSPGGRGTEAFF.

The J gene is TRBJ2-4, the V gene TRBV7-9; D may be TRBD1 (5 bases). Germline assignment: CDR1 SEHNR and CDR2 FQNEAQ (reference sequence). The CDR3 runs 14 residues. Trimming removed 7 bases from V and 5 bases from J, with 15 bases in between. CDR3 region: CASNQGIRENIQYF. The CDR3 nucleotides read TGTGCCAGCAACCAGGGAATAAGGGAAAACATTCAGTACTTC. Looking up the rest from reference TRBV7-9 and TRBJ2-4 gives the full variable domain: DTGVSQNPRHKITKRGQNVTFRCDPISEHNRLYWYRQTLGQGPEFLTYFQNEAQLEKSRLLSDRFSAERPKGSFSTLEIQRTEQGDSAMYLCASNQGIRENIQYFGAGTRLSVL.

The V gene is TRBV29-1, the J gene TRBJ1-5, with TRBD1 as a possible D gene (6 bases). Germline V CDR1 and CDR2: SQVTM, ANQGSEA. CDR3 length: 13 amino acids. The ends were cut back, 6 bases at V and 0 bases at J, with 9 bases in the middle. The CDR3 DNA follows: TGCAGCGTGACAGGAGGTAGCAATCAGCCCCAGCATTTT. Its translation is CSVTGGSNQPQHF.

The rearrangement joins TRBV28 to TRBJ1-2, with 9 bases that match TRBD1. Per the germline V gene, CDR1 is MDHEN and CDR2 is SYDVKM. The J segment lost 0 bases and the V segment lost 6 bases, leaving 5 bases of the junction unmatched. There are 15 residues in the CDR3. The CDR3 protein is CASRQGQGANYGYTF. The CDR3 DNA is TGTGCCAGCAGGCAGGGACAGGGAGCTAACTATGGCTACACCTTC.

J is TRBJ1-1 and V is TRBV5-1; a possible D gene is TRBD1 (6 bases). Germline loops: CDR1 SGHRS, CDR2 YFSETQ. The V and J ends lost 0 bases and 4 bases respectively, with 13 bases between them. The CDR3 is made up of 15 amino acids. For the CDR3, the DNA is TGCGCCAGCAGCTTGGGGCAGGGAGGGGGCACTGAAGCTTTCTTT. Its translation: CASSLGQGGGTEAFF.

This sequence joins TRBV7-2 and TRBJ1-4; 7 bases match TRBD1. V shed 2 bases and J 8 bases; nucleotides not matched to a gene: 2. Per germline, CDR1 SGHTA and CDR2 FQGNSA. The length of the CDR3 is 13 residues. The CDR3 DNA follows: TGTGCCAGCAGCTTACAGGGGGAGGAAAAACTGTTTTTT. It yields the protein CASSLQGEEKLFF.

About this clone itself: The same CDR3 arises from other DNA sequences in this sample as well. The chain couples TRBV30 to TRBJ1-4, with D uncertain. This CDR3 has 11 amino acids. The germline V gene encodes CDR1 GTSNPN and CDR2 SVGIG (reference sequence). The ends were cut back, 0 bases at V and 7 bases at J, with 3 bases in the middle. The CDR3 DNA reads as TGTGCCTGGAGTGTAGGTGAAAAACTGTTTTTT. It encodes CAWSVGEKLFF.

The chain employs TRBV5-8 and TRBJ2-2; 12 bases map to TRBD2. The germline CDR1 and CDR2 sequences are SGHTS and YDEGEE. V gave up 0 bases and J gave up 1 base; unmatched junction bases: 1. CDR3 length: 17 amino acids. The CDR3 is CASSLVTSGGNTGELFF. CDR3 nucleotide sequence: TGTGCCAGCAGCTTGGTGACTAGCGGGGGGAACACCGGGGAGCTGTTTTTT.

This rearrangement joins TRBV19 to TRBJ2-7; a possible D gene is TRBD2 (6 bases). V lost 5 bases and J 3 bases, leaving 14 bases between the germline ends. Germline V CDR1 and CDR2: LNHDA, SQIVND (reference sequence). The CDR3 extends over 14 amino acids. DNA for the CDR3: TGTGCCAGTAGTTACAGAGCGGGTGGCTACGAGCAGTACTTC. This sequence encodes CASSYRAGGYEQYF.

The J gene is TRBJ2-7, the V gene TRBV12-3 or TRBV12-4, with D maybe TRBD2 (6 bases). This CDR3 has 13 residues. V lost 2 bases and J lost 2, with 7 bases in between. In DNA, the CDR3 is TGTGCCAGCAGTTTACCGGGGGCCTACGAGCAGTACTTC. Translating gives CASSLPGAYEQYF.

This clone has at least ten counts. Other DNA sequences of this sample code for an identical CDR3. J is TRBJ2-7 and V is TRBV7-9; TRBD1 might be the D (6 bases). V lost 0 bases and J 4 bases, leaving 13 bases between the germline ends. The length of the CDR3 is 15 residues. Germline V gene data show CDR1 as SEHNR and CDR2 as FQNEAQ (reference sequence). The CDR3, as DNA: TGTGCCAGCAGCTTAGCGGGGCACAGGGATTACGAGCAGTACTTC. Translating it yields CASSLAGHRDYEQYF. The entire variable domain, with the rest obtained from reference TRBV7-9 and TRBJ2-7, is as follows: DTGVSQNPRHKITKRGQNVTFRCDPISEHNRLYWYRQTLGQGPEFLTYFQNEAQLEKSRLLSDRFSAERPKGSFSTLEIQRTEQGDSAMYLCASSLAGHRDYEQYFGPGTRLTVT.

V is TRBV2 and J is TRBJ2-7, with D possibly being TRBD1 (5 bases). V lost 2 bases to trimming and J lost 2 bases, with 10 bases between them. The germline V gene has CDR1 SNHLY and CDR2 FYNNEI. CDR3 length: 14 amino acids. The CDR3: CASSEYGRAYEQYF. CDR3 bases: TGTGCCAGCAGTGAATATGGCAGGGCCTACGAGCAGTACTTC.

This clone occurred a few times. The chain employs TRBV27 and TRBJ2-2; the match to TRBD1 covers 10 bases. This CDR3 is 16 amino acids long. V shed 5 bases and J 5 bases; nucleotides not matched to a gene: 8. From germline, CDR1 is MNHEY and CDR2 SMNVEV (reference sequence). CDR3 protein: CASSNRQGADTGELFF. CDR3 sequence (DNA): TGTGCCAGCAGTAATCGACAGGGGGCGGATACCGGGGAGCTGTTTTTT.

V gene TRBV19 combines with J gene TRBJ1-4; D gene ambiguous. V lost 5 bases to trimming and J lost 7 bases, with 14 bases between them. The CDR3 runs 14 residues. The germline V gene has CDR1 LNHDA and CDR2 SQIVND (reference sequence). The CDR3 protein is CASSLEGFGEKLFF. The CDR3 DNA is TGTGCCAGTAGTCTGGAAGGGTTCGGTGAAAAACTGTTTTTT.

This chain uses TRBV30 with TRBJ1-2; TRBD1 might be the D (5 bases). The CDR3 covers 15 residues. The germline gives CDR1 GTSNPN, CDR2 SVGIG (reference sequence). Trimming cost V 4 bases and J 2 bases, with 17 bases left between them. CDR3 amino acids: CAWTPSGGSNYGYTF. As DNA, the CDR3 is TGTGCCTGGACCCCGAGCGGGGGATCCAACTATGGCTACACCTTC.

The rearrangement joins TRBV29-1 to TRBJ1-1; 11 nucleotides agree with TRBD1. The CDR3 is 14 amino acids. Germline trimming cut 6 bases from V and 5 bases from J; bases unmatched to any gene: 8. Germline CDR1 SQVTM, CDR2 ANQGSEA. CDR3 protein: CSVDRTGGGTEAFF. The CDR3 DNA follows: TGCAGCGTGGATAGGACAGGGGGCGGTACTGAAGCTTTCTTT.

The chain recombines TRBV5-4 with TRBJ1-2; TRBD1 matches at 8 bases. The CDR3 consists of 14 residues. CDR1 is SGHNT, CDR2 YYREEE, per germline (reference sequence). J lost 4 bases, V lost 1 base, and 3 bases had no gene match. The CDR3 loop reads CASSLPGTGYGYTF. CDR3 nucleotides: TGTGCCAGCAGCTTGCCCGGGACAGGCTATGGCTACACCTTC.